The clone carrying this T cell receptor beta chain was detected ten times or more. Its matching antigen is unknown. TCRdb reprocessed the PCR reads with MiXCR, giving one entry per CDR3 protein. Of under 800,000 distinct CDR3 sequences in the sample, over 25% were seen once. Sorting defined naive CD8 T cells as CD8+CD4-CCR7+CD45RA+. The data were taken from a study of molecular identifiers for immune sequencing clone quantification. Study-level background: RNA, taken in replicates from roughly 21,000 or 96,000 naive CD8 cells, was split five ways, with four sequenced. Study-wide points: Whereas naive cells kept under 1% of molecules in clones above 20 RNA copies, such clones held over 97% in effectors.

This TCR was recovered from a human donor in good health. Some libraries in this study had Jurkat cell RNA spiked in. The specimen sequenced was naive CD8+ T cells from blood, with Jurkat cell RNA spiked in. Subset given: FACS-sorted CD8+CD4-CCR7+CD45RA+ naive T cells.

The CDR3: CASSVVSGGPAEQYF. CDR3 nucleotide sequence: TGTGCCAGCAGCGTAGTGTCGGGAGGGCCCGCCGAGCAGTACTTC. This chain uses TRBV9 with TRBJ2-7; TRBD2 agrees at 8 bases. CDR1 SGDLS and CDR2 YYNGEE come from the germline V gene. V shed 0 bases, J shed 6 bases, and the junction held 8 bases outside the gene matches. The CDR3 runs 15 residues. The variable domain in full, completed from reference TRBV9 and TRBJ2-7, reads DSGVTQTPKHLITATGQRVTLRCSPRSGDLSVYWYQQSLDQGLQFLIQYYNGEERAKGNILERFSAQQFPDLHSELNLSSLELGDSALYFCASSVVSGGPAEQYFGPGTRLTVT.